One T cell receptor (beta chain) is described in this entry. This clonotype was counted at least ten times. Its target antigen remains unknown. No clone much larger than this one lies a single base away; base qualities are absent. The sample comes from a study of CD8 T cells in ankylosing spondylitis (dated by TCRdb to about 2017). About the study as a whole: T cell receptor beta repertoires were profiled in healthy donors and ankylosing spondylitis patients so that disease-linked TCR variants could be found. Samples of peripheral blood were taken, and for ankylosing spondylitis patients, synovial fluid was collected as well. The full study cohort comprised around 25 ankylosing spondylitis patients and 85 to 120 healthy donors.

The CDR3 runs 13 amino acids, cysteine and phenylalanine included. Kept here is only the CDR3 DNA, which spans 39 bases and is read in frame from base 1. V is trimmed back by 7 bases and J by 4 bases, and the junction contains 10 bases that no gene match accounts for. The germline V gene specifies SQVTM as CDR1 and ANQGSEA as CDR2. Summary of the overall study and its limitations: Blood from ankylosing spondylitis patients appeared to be characterized by a TCR beta motif made up of fewer than ten highly homologous amino acid variants. The disease-linked clones had a CD8+ phenotype and were found at relatively low frequencies in peripheral blood. Some motif variants were previously reported in synovial fluid and blood of reactive arthritis patients, suggesting common disease-initiation mechanisms. According to the report, matched synovial fluid samples from ankylosing spondylitis patients were significantly enriched for the disease-linked clones.

Sequencing used an Illumina HiSeq 2500. TCR beta libraries were prepared by quantitative 5'-RACE with molecular barcodes. Per the original workflow: Disease-linked TCR variants were identified with a new computational method built on a probabilistic model of VDJ rearrangement. The raw public data were reprocessed by TCRdb itself: fastp quality trimming at Q25, MiXCR clonotype calling, in-frame beta chains only. Each entry is one CDR3 protein sequence, shown with its most common DNA and genes. TCRdb's processing, not the authors', yielded these V and J calls. Here the sample has some 240,000 distinct CDR3 sequences; about 7.3% occur a single time. Around 14% of the sample is in the top ten clones.

This receptor was identified in a male donor with ankylosing spondylitis. The sequencing sample was made of blood, either unsorted or a sorted T cell fraction (not recorded which). Rearrangement joined TRBV29-1 to TRBJ2-7; 7 central nucleotides agree with TRBD2. The CDR3 protein: CSASGGGAYEQYF. The nucleotide sequence is TGCAGCGCTAGTGGGGGGGGAGCGTACGAGCAGTACTTC.